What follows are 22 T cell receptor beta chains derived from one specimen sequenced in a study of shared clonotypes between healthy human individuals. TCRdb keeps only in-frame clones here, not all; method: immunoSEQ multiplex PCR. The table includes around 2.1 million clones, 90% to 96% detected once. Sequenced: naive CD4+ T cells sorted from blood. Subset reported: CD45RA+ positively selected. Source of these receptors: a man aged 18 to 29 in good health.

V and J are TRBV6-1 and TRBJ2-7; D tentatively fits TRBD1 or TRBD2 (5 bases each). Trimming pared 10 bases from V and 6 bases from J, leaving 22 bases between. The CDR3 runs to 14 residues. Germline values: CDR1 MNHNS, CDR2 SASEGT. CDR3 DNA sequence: TGTGCCACTGAGGTTTTTCGGGGCTCGGGCGAGCAGTACTTC. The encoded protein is CATEVFRGSGEQYF.

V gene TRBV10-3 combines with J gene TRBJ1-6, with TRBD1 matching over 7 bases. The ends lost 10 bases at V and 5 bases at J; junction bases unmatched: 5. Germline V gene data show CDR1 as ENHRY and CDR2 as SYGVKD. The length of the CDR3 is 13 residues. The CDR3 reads CATSGQDNSPLHF. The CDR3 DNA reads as TGTGCCACTTCAGGACAGGATAATTCACCCCTCCACTTT.

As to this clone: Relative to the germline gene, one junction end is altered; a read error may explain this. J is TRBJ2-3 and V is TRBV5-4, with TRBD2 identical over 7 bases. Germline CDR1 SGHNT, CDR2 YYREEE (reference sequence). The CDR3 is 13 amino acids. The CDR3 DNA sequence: TGTGCCAGCACCTTGCGGGAGTCGGATACGCAGTATTTT. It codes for CASTLRESDTQYF.

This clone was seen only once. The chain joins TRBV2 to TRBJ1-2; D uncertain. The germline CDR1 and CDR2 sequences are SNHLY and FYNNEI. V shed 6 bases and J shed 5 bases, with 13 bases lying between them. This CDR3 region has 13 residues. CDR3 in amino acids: CASRGGPTYGYTF. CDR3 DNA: TGTGCCAGCAGGGGTGGTCCAACGTATGGCTACACCTTC.

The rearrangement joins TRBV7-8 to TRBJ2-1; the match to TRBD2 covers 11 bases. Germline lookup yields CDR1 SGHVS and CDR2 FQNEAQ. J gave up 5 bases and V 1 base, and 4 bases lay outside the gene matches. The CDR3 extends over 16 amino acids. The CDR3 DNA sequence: TGTGCCAGCAGCTTAGAGGGACTAGCGGTAAACAATGAGCAGTTCTTC. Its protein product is CASSLEGLAVNNEQFF.

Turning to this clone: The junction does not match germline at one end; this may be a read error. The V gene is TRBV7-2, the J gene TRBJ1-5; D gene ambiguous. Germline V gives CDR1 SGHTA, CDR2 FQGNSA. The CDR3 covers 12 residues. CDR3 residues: CASSLLRGPLHF. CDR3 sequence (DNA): TGTGCCAGCAGCCTCCTCAGAGGTCCCCTGCATTTT.

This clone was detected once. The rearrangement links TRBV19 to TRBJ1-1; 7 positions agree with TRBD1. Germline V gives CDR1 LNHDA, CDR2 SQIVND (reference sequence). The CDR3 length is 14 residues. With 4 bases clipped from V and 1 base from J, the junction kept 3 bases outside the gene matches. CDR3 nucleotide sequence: TGTGCCAGTAGTAGACAGGGTGGGAACACTGAAGCTTTCTTT. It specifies CASSRQGGNTEAFF.

CDR3 sequence (DNA): TGTGCCTGGAGGAAACTAGCGGTCCAAGAGACCCAGTACTTC. This encodes CAWRKLAVQETQYF. The chain carries TRBV30 and TRBJ2-5; 8 nucleotides align to TRBD2. Germline-derived CDR1 and CDR2 are GTSNPN and SVGIG (reference sequence). After removal of 3 bases from V and 1 base from J, the junction contained 4 bases not matched to a gene. The CDR3 sequence is 14 residues long.

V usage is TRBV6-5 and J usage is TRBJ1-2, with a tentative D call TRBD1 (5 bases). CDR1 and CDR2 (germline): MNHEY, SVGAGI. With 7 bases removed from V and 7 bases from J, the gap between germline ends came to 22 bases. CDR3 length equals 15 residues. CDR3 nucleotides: TGTGCCAGCACCAAACGGGTTCAGGGCTTGGGTGGCTACACCTTC. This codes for CASTKRVQGLGGYTF.

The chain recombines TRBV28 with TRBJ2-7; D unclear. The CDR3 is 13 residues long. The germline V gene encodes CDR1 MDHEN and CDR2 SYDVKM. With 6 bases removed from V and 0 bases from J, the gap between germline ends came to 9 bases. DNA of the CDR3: TGTGCCAGCAGCCGGGCAGACTCCTACGAGCAGTACTTC. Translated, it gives CASSRADSYEQYF.

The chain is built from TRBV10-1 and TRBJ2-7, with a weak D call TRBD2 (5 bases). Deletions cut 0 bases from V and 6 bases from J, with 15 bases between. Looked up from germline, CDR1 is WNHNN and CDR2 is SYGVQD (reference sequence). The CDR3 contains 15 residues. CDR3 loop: CASSESRSGALEQYF. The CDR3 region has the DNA TGCGCCAGCAGTGAGTCTCGAAGCGGTGCTCTCGAGCAGTACTTC.

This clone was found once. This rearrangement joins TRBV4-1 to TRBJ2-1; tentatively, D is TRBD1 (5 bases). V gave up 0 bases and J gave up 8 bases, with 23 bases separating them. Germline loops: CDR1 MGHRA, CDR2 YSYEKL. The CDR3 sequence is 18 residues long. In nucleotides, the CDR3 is TGCGCCAGCAGCCAAGATAGGGGATCGAGCCGAAGAACGGATGAGCAGTTCTTC. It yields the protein CASSQDRGSSRRTDEQFF.

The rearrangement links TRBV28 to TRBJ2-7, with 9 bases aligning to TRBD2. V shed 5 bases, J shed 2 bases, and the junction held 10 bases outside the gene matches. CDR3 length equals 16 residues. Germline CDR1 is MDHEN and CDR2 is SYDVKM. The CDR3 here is CASSLQPLAGTYEQYF. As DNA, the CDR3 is TGTGCCAGCAGTCTCCAGCCCCTAGCGGGGACCTACGAGCAGTACTTC.

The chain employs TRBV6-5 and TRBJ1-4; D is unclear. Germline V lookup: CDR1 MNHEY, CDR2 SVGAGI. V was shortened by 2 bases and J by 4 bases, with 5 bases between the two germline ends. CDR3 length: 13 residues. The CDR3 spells CASSYLVNEKLFF. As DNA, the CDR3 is TGTGCCAGCAGTTACCTAGTTAATGAAAAACTGTTTTTT.

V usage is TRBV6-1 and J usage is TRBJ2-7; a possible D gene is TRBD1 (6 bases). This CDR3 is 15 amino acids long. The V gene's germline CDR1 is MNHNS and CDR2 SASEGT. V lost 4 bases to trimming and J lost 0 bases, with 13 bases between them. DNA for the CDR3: TGTGCCAGCAGTGCCACCTTGGACAGCTCCTACGAGCAGTACTTC. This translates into CASSATLDSSYEQYF.

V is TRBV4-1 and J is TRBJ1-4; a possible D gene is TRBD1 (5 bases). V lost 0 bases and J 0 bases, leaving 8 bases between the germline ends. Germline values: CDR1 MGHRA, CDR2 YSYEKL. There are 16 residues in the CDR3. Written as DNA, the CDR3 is TGCGCCAGCAGCCAAGATGGGGACGCAACTAATGAAAAACTGTTTTTT. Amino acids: CASSQDGDATNEKLFF.

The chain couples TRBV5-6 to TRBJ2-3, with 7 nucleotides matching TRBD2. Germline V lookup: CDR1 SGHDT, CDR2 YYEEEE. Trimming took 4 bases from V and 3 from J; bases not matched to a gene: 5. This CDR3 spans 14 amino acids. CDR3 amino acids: CASSATGGTDTQYF. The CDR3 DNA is TGTGCCAGCAGCGCGACGGGGGGTACAGATACGCAGTATTTT.

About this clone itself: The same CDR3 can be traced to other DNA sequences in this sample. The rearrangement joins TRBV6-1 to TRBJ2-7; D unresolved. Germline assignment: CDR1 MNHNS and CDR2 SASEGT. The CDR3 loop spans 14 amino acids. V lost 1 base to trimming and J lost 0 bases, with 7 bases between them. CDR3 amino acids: CASSEGGSSYEQYF. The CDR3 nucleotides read TGTGCCAGCAGTGAAGGGGGTAGCTCCTACGAGCAGTACTTC.

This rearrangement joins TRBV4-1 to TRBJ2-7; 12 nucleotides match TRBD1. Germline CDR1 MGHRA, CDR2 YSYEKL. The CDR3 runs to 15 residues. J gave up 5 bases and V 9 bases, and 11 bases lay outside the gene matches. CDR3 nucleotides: TGCGCCAGTCGAAATTTGGGACAGGGGGCACACGAGCAGTACTTC. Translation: CASRNLGQGAHEQYF.

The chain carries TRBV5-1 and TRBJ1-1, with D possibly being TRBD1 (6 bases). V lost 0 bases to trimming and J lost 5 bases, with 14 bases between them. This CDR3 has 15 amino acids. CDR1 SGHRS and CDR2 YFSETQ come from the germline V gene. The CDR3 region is CASSLAAGVGTEAFF. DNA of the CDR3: TGCGCCAGCAGCTTGGCCGCAGGGGTAGGGACTGAAGCTTTCTTT.

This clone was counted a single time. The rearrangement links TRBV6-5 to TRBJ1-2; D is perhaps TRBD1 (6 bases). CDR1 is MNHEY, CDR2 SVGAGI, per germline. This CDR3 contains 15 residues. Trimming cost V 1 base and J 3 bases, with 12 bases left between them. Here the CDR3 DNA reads TGTGCCAGCAGTTACTACGGGGGGGCTGACTATGGCTACACCTTC. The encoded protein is CASSYYGGADYGYTF.

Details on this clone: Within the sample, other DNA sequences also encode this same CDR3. As DNA, the CDR3 is TGTGCCAGCAGCGGGGGGTCGTACGAGCAGTACTTC. Encoded protein: CASSGGSYEQYF. The rearrangement joins TRBV2 to TRBJ2-7; 7 bases fit TRBD2. CDR3 size: 12 residues. Germline trimming cut 6 bases from V and 4 bases from J; bases unmatched to any gene: 3. The germline V gene encodes CDR1 SNHLY and CDR2 FYNNEI.